These 15 T cell receptor beta chains were all obtained from the same sample, sequenced in a study of T-cell reconstitution after alpha-beta-depleted transplantation in children. The authors prepared the TCRbeta library with unique molecular identifiers. TCRdb analysed the PCR reads with MiXCR anew, one entry per CDR3 protein. The sample has 90,000 to 100,000 distinct CDR3 sequences, approximately 12% seen once. The source material was PBMCs from the stem cell graft donor, sampled from the stem cell graft. The receptor source for this set is a human donor who donated a stem cell graft to a child with inherited bone marrow failure.

This clonotype was detected ten times or more. At one end the junction does not follow the germline gene, possibly because of a read error. The chain combines TRBV7-9 with TRBJ2-3; D gene ambiguous. Looked up from germline, CDR1 is SEHNR and CDR2 is FQNEAQ (reference sequence). The CDR3 runs to 13 residues. The CDR3 DNA is TGTGTCAGCTTGGGAAGGGGCACAGATACGCAGTATTTT. The encoded protein is CVSLGRGTDTQYF.

Only a few counts were recorded for this clonotype. The genes are TRBV7-2 and TRBJ2-5; possibly TRBD2 for D (6 bases). Germline CDR1 is SGHTA and CDR2 is FQGNSA. V was trimmed by 1 base and J by 4 bases, leaving 16 bases between them. The CDR3 contains 16 residues. CDR3 amino acids: CASSLVLWRAGETQYF. The CDR3 nucleotides read TGTGCCAGCAGCTTAGTTCTTTGGAGGGCCGGAGAGACCCAGTACTTC.

There are many counts of this clonotype. The rearrangement uses TRBV7-2 and TRBJ1-6, with D possibly TRBD1 on 6 matching bases. CDR1 is SGHTA and CDR2 is FQGNSA in the germline V gene. The CDR3 spans 15 residues. V was pared by 3 bases and J by 8 bases, with 14 bases between. The DNA for the CDR3 is TGTGCCAGCAGCTTTTACCTGAGGGGGGATTCACCCCTCCACTTT. Translation: CASSFYLRGDSPLHF.

In its sample, this clonotype was seen many times. CDR3 loop: CASSLKGSPHYSNQPQHF. CDR3 DNA sequence: TGTGCCAGCAGCTTAAAGGGATCCCCACACTATAGCAATCAGCCCCAGCATTTT. This chain connects TRBV7-2 to TRBJ1-5, with no clear D. The germline V gene encodes CDR1 SGHTA and CDR2 FQGNSA. The V end lost 2 bases, the J end lost 0 bases, and 17 bases lay between the germline ends. This CDR3 spans 18 amino acids.

The rearrangement joins TRBV7-9 to TRBJ2-7; 7 nucleotides agree with TRBD1. The CDR3 runs 15 residues. The germline V gene has CDR1 SEHNR and CDR2 FQNEAQ (reference sequence). Unmatched junction bases numbered 9, after V lost 5 bases and J lost 2 bases. The CDR3, as DNA: TGTGCCAGCAGCGCCGAACGGACAGGAGCCTACGAGCAGTACTTC. It translates to CASSAERTGAYEQYF.

This clonotype was found many times. The CDR3 is CASSSDRGIHEQYF. The CDR3 nucleotides read TGTGCCAGCAGTTCGGACAGGGGCATTCACGAGCAGTACTTC. The chain employs TRBV2 and TRBJ2-7, with 9 bases matching TRBD1. The V gene end was trimmed by 5 bases and the J gene end by 5 bases; junction bases not matched to a gene: 7. Germline CDR1 and CDR2: SNHLY and FYNNEI. The CDR3 has 14 residues.

This clonotype was seen many times. A read error may account for a junction end that differs from germline. The V call is TRBV5-1, the J call TRBJ2-1; 10 nucleotides match TRBD2. CDR3 length: 15 amino acids. In germline, CDR1 is SGHRS, CDR2 YFSETQ. The CDR3 here is CASRLGLASNNEQFF. CDR3 sequence (DNA): TGCGCCAGCAGATTGGGACTAGCGAGTAACAATGAGCAGTTCTTC.

The sample holds many counts of this clonotype. DNA of the CDR3: TGTGCCATCAGTGAGGACAGGGAGAGAGGCTACGAGCAGTACTTC. This codes for CAISEDRERGYEQYF. The genes are TRBV10-3 and TRBJ2-7, with 7 nucleotides matching TRBD1. Germline CDR1 reads ENHRY; CDR2 reads SYGVKD. J gave up 3 bases and V 2 bases, and 7 bases lay outside the gene matches. This CDR3 comprises 15 residues.

There are many counts of this clonotype. V gene TRBV6-5 combines with J gene TRBJ2-5; TRBD1 might be the D (6 bases). The CDR3 totals 16 residues. V lost 0 bases, J lost 2 bases, and 13 bases lay in between. Germline V CDR1 and CDR2: MNHEY, SVGAGI. Here the CDR3 reads CASSYSADSYQETQYF. CDR3 nucleotides: TGTGCCAGCAGTTACTCGGCGGACAGCTATCAAGAGACCCAGTACTTC.

The V call is TRBV4-3, the J call TRBJ2-7; TRBD1 might be the D (6 bases). Germline values: CDR1 LGHNA, CDR2 YSLEER. The V and J ends lost 1 base and 3 bases respectively, with 13 bases between them. There are 15 residues in the CDR3. DNA of the CDR3: TGCGCCAGCAGCCAAGTGGGGGCAGCTGGCTACGAGCAGTACTTC. Translating it yields CASSQVGAAGYEQYF.

This clonotype was seen ten or more times. V and J are TRBV6-1 and TRBJ1-4; TRBD1 matches 7 bases. This CDR3 is 18 amino acids long. The V gene's germline CDR1 is MNHNS and CDR2 SASEGT. Losses at the gene ends were 7 bases for V and 6 bases for J; bases not matched to a gene: 20. The CDR3 here is CASTLNWDSKRSHEKLFF. The CDR3 bases are TGTGCCAGCACCTTGAATTGGGACAGCAAGCGTTCTCATGAAAAACTGTTTTTT.

This clonotype was seen many times. V usage is TRBV20-1 and J usage is TRBJ2-5; TRBD2 matches 8 bases. CDR1 and CDR2 (germline): DFQATT, SNEGSKA (reference sequence). V lost 8 bases, J lost 5 bases, and 16 bases stayed unmatched. This CDR3 region has 15 residues. CDR3 sequence: CSPSAPREGRETQYF. Here the CDR3 DNA reads TGCAGTCCCAGCGCCCCCCGGGAGGGCCGGGAGACCCAGTACTTC.

The rearrangement uses TRBV29-1 and TRBJ1-1; 11 positions match TRBD1. The V segment lost 6 bases and the J segment 5 bases; nucleotides outside the gene matches: 14. Germline CDR1 and CDR2: SQVTM and ANQGSEA. The CDR3 extends over 16 amino acids. The CDR3 DNA is TGCAGCGTCCTCACTGGCCGGGACAGGGGGGATACTGAAGCTTTCTTT. The encoded protein is CSVLTGRDRGDTEAFF.

This clonotype was detected ten times or more. The chain links TRBV3-1 to TRBJ1-5; D unresolved. The CDR3 has 14 amino acids. V was shortened by 1 base and J by 2 bases, with 6 bases between the two germline ends. From germline, CDR1 is LGHDT and CDR2 YNNKEL (reference sequence). The CDR3 region has the DNA TGTGCCAGCAGCCAAGGCAGCGGCAATCAGCCCCAGCATTTT. Translating gives CASSQGSGNQPQHF.

This clonotype has at least ten counts. This chain links TRBV27 with TRBJ1-1, with D maybe TRBD1 (6 bases). Germline CDR1 reads MNHEY; CDR2 reads SMNVEV (reference sequence). V lost 7 bases and J lost 3, with 18 bases in between. The CDR3 extends over 15 amino acids. The CDR3, as DNA: TGTGCCAGCACCCTAACCCCCACAGGGCACACTGAAGCTTTCTTT. Translation: CASTLTPTGHTEAFF.